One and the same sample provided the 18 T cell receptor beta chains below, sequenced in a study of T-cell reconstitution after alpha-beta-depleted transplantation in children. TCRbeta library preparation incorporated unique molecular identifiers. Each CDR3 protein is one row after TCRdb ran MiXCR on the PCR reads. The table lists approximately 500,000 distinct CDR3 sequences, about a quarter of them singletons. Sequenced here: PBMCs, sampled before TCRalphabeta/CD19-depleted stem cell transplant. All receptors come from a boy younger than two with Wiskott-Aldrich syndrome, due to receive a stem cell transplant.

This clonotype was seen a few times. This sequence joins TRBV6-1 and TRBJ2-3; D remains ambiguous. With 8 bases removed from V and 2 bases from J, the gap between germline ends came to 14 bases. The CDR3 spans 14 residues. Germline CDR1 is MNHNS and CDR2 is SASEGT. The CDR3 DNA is TGTGCCAGCGGGGAACGAACCAACACAGATACGCAGTATTTT. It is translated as CASGERTNTDTQYF.

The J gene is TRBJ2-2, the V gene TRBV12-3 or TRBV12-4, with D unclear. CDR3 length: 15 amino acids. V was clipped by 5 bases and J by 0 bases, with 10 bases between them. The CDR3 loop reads CASSGIPANTGELFF. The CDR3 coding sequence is TGTGCCAGCAGTGGGATACCGGCGAACACCGGGGAGCTGTTTTTT.

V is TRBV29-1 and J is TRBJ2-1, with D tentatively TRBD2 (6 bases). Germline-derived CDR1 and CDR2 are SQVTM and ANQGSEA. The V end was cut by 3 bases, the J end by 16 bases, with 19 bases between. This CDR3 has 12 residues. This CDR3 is CSVDDLGKGGFF. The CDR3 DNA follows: TGCAGCGTTGACGACTTGGGGAAGGGAGGATTCTTC.

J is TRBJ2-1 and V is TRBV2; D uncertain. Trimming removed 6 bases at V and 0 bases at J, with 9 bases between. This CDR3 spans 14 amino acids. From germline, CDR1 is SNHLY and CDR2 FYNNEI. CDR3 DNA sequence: TGTGCCAGCAGGTGGATTACCTCCTACAATGAGCAGTTCTTC. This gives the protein CASRWITSYNEQFF.

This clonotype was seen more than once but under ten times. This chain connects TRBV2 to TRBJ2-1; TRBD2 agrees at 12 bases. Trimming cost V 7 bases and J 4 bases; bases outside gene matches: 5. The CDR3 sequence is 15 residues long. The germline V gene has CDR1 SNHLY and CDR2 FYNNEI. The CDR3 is CASKGLAGPYNEQFF. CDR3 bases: TGTGCCAGCAAAGGACTAGCGGGACCTTACAATGAGCAGTTCTTC.

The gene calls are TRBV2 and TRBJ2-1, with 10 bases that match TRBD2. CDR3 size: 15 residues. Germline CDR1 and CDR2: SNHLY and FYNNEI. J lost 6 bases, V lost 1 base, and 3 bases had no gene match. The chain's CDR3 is CASSEDGLAVNEQFF. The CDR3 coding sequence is TGTGCCAGCAGTGAAGATGGACTAGCGGTCAATGAGCAGTTCTTC.

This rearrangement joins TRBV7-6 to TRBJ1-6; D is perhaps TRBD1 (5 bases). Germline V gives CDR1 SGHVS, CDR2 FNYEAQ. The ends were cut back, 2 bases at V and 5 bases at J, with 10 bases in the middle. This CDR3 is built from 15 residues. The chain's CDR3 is CASSLWDGDNSPLHF. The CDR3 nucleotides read TGTGCCAGCAGCTTATGGGACGGTGATAATTCACCCCTCCACTTT.

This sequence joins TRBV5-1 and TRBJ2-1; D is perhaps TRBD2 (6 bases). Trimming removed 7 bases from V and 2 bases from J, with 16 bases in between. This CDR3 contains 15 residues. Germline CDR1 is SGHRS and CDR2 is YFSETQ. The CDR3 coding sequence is TGCGCCAGCGCGACTACTAGCTTCGCCTACAATGAGCAGTTCTTC. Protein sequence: CASATTSFAYNEQFF. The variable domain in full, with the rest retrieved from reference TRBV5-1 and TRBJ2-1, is KAGVTQTPRYLIKTRGQQVTLSCSPISGHRSVSWYQQTPGQGLQFLFEYFSETQRNKGNFPGRFSGRQFSNSRSEMNVSTLELGDSALYLCASATTSFAYNEQFFGPGTRLTVL.

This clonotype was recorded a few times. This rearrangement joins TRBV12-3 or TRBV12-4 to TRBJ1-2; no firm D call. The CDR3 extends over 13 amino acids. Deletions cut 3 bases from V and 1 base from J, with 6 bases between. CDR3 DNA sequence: TGTGCCAGCAGTTTCCAGTTTAACTATGGCTACACCTTC. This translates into CASSFQFNYGYTF.

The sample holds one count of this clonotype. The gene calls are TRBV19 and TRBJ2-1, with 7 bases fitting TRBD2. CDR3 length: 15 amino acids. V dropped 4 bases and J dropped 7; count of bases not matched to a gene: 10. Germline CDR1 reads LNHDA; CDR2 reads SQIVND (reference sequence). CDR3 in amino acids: CASSRRLAKENEQFF. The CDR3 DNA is TGTGCCAGTAGTAGAAGACTAGCTAAAGAAAATGAGCAGTTCTTC.

The CDR3 DNA reads as TGTGCCAGCACTATATCCGGGGACAGGGGGAGAAGCGAGCAGTACTTC. Protein product: CASTISGDRGRSEQYF. V is TRBV6-2 or TRBV6-3 and J is TRBJ2-7; 11 nucleotides match TRBD1. The length of the CDR3 is 16 residues. V dropped 7 bases and J dropped 6; count of bases not matched to a gene: 14. Germline CDR1 reads MNHEY; CDR2 reads SVGEGT.

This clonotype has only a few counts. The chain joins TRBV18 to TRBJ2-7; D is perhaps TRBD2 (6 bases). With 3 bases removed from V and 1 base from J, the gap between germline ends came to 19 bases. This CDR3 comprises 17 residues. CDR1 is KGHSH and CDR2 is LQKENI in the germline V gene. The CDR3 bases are TGTGCCAGCTCACCCTTAGGGAGGAGCGGTACATCCTACGAGCAGTACTTC. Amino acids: CASSPLGRSGTSYEQYF. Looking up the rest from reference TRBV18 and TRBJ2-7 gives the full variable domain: NAGVMQNPRHLVRRRGQEARLRCSPMKGHSHVYWYRQLPEEGLKFMVYLQKENIIDESGMPKERFSAEFPKEGPSILRIQQVVRGDSAAYFCASSPLGRSGTSYEQYFGPGTRLTVT.

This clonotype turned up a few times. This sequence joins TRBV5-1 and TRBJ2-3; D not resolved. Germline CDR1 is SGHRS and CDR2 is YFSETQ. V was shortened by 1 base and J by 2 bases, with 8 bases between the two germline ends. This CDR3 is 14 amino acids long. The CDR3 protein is CASSLFTNTDTQYF. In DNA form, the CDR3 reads TGCGCCAGCAGCTTGTTTACGAACACAGATACGCAGTATTTT.

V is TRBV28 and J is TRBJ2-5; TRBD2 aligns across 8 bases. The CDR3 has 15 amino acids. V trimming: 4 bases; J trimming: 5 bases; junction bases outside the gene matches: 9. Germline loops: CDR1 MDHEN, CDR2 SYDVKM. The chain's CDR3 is CASSSQGTRGETQYF. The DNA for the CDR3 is TGTGCCAGCAGTTCTCAGGGGACTAGGGGCGAGACCCAGTACTTC.

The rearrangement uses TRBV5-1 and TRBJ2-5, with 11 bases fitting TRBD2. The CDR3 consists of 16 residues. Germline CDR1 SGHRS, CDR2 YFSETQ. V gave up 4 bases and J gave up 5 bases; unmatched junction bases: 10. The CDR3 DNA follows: TGCGCCAGCAGCCCTATAGCGGGAGGGCCTTCGGAGACCCAGTACTTC. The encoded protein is CASSPIAGGPSETQYF.

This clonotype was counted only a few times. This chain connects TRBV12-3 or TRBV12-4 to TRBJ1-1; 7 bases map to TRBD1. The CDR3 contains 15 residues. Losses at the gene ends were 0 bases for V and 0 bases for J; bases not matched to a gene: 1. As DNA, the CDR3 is TGTGCCAGCAGTTTAGCTACAGGGGTGAACACTGAAGCTTTCTTT. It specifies CASSLATGVNTEAFF.

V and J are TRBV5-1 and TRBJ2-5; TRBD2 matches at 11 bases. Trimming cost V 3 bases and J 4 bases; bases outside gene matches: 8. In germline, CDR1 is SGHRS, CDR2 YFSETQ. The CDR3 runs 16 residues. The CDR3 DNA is TGCGCCAGCAGCTGGGAACTAGCGGGAGCGGGAGAGACCCAGTACTTC. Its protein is CASSWELAGAGETQYF.

The DNA of the CDR3 is TGCAGCGTCGGGGGACAGTTAACCTACGAGCAGTACTTC. Translating it yields CSVGGQLTYEQYF. This chain links TRBV29-1 with TRBJ2-7; maybe TRBD1 (7 bases). The CDR3 is made up of 13 amino acids. Germline V gene lookup returns CDR1 SQVTM and CDR2 ANQGSEA. V was shortened by 6 bases and J by 2 bases, with 14 bases between the two germline ends.